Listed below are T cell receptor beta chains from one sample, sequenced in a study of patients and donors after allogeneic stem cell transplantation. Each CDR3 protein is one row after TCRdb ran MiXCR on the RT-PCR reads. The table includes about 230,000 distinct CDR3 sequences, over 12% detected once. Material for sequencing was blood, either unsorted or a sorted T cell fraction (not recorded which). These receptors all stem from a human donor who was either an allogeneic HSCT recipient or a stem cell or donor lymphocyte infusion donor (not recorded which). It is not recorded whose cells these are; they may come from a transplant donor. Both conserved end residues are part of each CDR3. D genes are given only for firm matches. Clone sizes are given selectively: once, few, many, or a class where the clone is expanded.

cdr3_aa: CASSLGGTGGADTEAFF
cdr3_nt: TGTGCCAGCAGCTTAGGGGGGACAGGGGGCGCAGACACTGAAGCTTTCTTT
j_call: TRBJ1-1
d_call: TRBD1
clone_size: many
v_call: TRBV7-2

cdr3_aa: CAISESVNQPQHF
cdr3_nt: TGTGCCATCAGTGAGTCGGTGAATCAGCCCCAGCATTTT
j_call: TRBJ1-5
d_call: -
clone_size: many
v_call: TRBV10-3

cdr3_aa: CASSSGTGTNTEAFF
cdr3_nt: TGCGCCAGCAGCTCCGGGACAGGGACGAACACTGAAGCTTTCTTT
j_call: TRBJ1-1
d_call: TRBD1
clone_size: few
v_call: TRBV5-1

cdr3_aa: CASTRGTEAFF
cdr3_nt: TGTGCCAGCACCCGAGGGACTGAAGCTTTCTTT
j_call: TRBJ1-1
d_call: -
clone_size: few
v_call: TRBV27

cdr3_aa: CASSRQGYLFF
cdr3_nt: TGTGCCAGCAGTCGACAGGGGTATTTGTTTTTT
j_call: TRBJ1-4
d_call: TRBD1
clone_size: many
v_call: TRBV2

cdr3_aa: CSAQEIAGGVGLAQYF
cdr3_nt: TGCAGTGCTCAAGAAATCGCGGGAGGCGTAGGCTTGGCCCAGTACTTC
j_call: TRBJ2-5
d_call: TRBD2
clone_size: few
v_call: TRBV20-1

cdr3_aa: CASSLEADTSGFF
cdr3_nt: TGTGCCAGCAGCTTAGAGGCGGACACTTCTGGTTTCTTT
j_call: TRBJ1-1
d_call: -
clone_size: -
v_call: TRBV11-1

cdr3_aa: CASRLAANTGELFF
cdr3_nt: TGTGCCAGTAGGCTAGCTGCGAACACCGGGGAGCTGTTTTTT
j_call: TRBJ2-2
d_call: -
clone_size: few
v_call: TRBV19

cdr3_aa: CASSLLGRDRGNYGYTF
cdr3_nt: TGCGCCAGCAGCTTGCTTGGCCGGGACAGGGGGAACTATGGCTACACCTTC
j_call: TRBJ1-2
d_call: TRBD1
clone_size: many
v_call: TRBV5-1

cdr3_aa: CASRPYLQSPGEQYF
cdr3_nt: TGTGCCAGCAGACCTTACCTTCAGTCGCCGGGGGAGCAGTACTTC
j_call: TRBJ2-7
d_call: -
clone_size: -
v_call: TRBV6-1

cdr3_aa: CASSLRDGGRNTIYF
cdr3_nt: TGTGCCAGCAGCTTACGCGACGGGGGTCGGAACACCATATATTTT
j_call: TRBJ1-3
d_call: -
clone_size: -
v_call: TRBV13

cdr3_aa: CASSQDWDSGVTDTQYF
cdr3_nt: TGTGCCAGCAGCCAAGATTGGGATAGCGGGGTCACAGATACGCAGTATTTT
j_call: TRBJ2-3
d_call: TRBD2
clone_size: -
v_call: TRBV4-2

cdr3_aa: CSARMRGGYEQYF
cdr3_nt: TGCAGTGCTAGAATGCGGGGCGGGTACGAGCAGTACTTC
j_call: TRBJ2-7
d_call: -
clone_size: -
v_call: TRBV20-1

cdr3_aa: CASSARGASYNEQFF
cdr3_nt: TGTGCCAGCAGCGCGCGGGGGGCCTCCTACAATGAGCAGTTCTTC
j_call: TRBJ2-1
d_call: TRBD2
clone_size: few
v_call: TRBV3-1

cdr3_aa: CSARSTGRRETQYF
cdr3_nt: TGCAGTGCTAGAAGTACAGGGCGGAGGGAGACCCAGTACTTC
j_call: TRBJ2-5
d_call: -
clone_size: many
v_call: TRBV20-1

cdr3_aa: CSVGNRGEKGYTF
cdr3_nt: TGCAGCGTCGGAAACAGGGGTGAGAAAGGCTACACCTTC
j_call: TRBJ1-2
d_call: TRBD1
clone_size: many
v_call: TRBV29-1

cdr3_aa: CAWSKRERDTQYF
cdr3_nt: TGTGCCTGGAGTAAACGGGAGCGAGATACGCAGTATTTT
j_call: TRBJ2-3
d_call: -
clone_size: many
v_call: TRBV30

cdr3_aa: CAWSVASGELFF
cdr3_nt: TGTGCCTGGAGTGTGGCATCCGGGGAGCTGTTTTTT
j_call: TRBJ2-2
d_call: -
clone_size: -
v_call: TRBV30

cdr3_aa: CASSAPGQGGYEQYF
cdr3_nt: TGTGCCAGCAGCGCGCCGGGACAGGGAGGGTACGAGCAGTACTTC
j_call: TRBJ2-7
d_call: TRBD1
clone_size: -
v_call: TRBV9

cdr3_aa: CASSEYHQGGYTF
cdr3_nt: TGTGCCAGCAGTGAATATCACCAGGGTGGCTACACCTTC
j_call: TRBJ1-2
d_call: -
clone_size: few
v_call: TRBV25-1

cdr3_aa: CASSQDNSIDYEQYF
cdr3_nt: TGTGCCAGCAGCCAAGACAACAGTATAGACTACGAGCAGTACTTC
j_call: TRBJ2-7
d_call: -
clone_size: -
v_call: TRBV4-2

cdr3_aa: CASAAWGSTDTQYF
cdr3_nt: TGTGCCAGTGCGGCGTGGGGTAGCACAGATACGCAGTATTTT
j_call: TRBJ2-3
d_call: -
clone_size: many
v_call: TRBV19

cdr3_aa: CASSPTLAEIQETQYF
cdr3_nt: TGTGCCAGCAGCCCCACGCTAGCGGAGATCCAAGAGACCCAGTACTTC
j_call: TRBJ2-5
d_call: TRBD2
clone_size: -
v_call: TRBV5-4

cdr3_aa: CASSRDPGQGADEQYF
cdr3_nt: TGCGCCAGCAGCCGGGATCCGGGACAGGGGGCGGACGAGCAGTACTTC
j_call: TRBJ2-7
d_call: TRBD1
clone_size: -
v_call: TRBV4-3

cdr3_aa: CASSLETSGRASGEQFF
cdr3_nt: TGCGCCAGCAGCCTGGAGACTAGCGGGAGGGCTAGCGGTGAGCAGTTCTTC
j_call: TRBJ2-1
d_call: TRBD2
clone_size: many
v_call: TRBV5-1

cdr3_aa: CASSFEGLNEKLFF
cdr3_nt: TGTGCCAGCAGCTTCGAAGGGTTGAATGAAAAACTGTTTTTT
j_call: TRBJ1-4
d_call: -
clone_size: many
v_call: TRBV5-6

cdr3_aa: CSASPQTGGMHQPQHF
cdr3_nt: TGCAGTGCTAGTCCCCAGACAGGGGGCATGCATCAGCCCCAGCATTTT
j_call: TRBJ1-5
d_call: TRBD1
clone_size: few
v_call: TRBV20-1

cdr3_aa: CASSKATDRGGTEAFF
cdr3_nt: TGTGCCAGCAGCAAGGCAACTGACAGGGGCGGGACTGAAGCTTTCTTT
j_call: TRBJ1-1
d_call: TRBD1
clone_size: few
v_call: TRBV9

cdr3_aa: CASSIRRGENYEQYF
cdr3_nt: TGTGCCAGTAGTATTCGGAGGGGGGAAAACTACGAGCAGTACTTC
j_call: TRBJ2-7
d_call: -
clone_size: few
v_call: TRBV19

cdr3_aa: CASSFPGSVTEAFF
cdr3_nt: TGCGCCAGCAGCTTCCCGGGATCCGTCACTGAAGCTTTCTTT
j_call: TRBJ1-1
d_call: -
clone_size: many
v_call: TRBV5-1

cdr3_aa: CSAQQQETQYF
cdr3_nt: TGCAGTGCTCAACAGCAAGAGACCCAGTACTTC
j_call: TRBJ2-5
d_call: -
clone_size: -
v_call: TRBV20-1

cdr3_aa: CASSQGTGTPQHF
cdr3_nt: TGTGCCAGCAGCCAAGGGACGGGTACCCCCCAGCATTTT
j_call: TRBJ1-5
d_call: -
clone_size: -
v_call: TRBV4-2

cdr3_aa: CASSLLTGNEQFF
cdr3_nt: TGTGCCAGCAGCCTACTGACAGGCAATGAGCAGTTCTTC
j_call: TRBJ2-1
d_call: -
clone_size: -
v_call: TRBV7-9

cdr3_aa: CASSRNPGLPAPYEQYF
cdr3_nt: TGTGCCAGCAGCCGAAATCCGGGACTCCCGGCTCCCTACGAGCAGTACTTC
j_call: TRBJ2-7
d_call: -
clone_size: once
v_call: TRBV5-6